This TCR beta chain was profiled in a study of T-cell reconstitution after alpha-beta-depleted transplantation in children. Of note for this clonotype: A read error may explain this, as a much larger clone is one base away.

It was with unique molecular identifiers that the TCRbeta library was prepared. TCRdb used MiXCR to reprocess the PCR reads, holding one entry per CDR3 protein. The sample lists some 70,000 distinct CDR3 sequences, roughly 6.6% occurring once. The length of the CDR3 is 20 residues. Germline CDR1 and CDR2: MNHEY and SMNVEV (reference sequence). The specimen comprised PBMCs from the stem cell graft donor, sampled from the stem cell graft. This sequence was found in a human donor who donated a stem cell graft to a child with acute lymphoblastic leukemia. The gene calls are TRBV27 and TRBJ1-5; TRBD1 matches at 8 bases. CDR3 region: CVSSPRSRPGGARSNQPQHF. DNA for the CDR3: TGTGTCAGCAGTCCGCGTTCCCGGCCAGGGGGCGCACGGAGTAATCAGCCCCAGCATTTT.